This TCR beta chain was recovered during a study of molecular identifiers for immune sequencing clone quantification. Study as a whole: Five portions were made in replicates from RNA of roughly 20,000 or 100,000 naive CD8 cells, and four underwent sequencing.

Regarding the study as a whole: Underestimated sizes of highly expanded clones could result from identical TCR molecules that share a barcode. In naive cells, under 1% of molecules belonged to clones above 20 RNA copies, against over 97% in effector cells.

Listed TCR primers, together with previously described methods, were used for the bulk TCR libraries. TCRdb used MiXCR to reprocess the PCR reads, holding one entry per CDR3 protein. The sample holds approximately 550,000 distinct CDR3 sequences; 20% to 25% are singletons and the top ten take 0.84%. In its sample, this clonotype was seen a few times. What it binds is unknown. Sequencing was carried out using naive CD8+ T cells from blood, with Jurkat cell RNA spiked in. Subset in this sample: FACS-sorted CD8+CD4-CCR7+CD45RA+ naive T cells. This TCR derives from a human donor in good health. Some libraries in this study had Jurkat cell RNA spiked in.

The CDR3 DNA is TGTGCCAGCAGTGATTCTAGCGGGAGGGCCTATGTGACCGGGGAGCTGTTTTTT. Amino acid sequence: CASSDSSGRAYVTGELFF. The rearrangement joins TRBV2 to TRBJ2-2, with 12 nucleotides matching TRBD2. The CDR3 runs to 18 residues. Trimming took 3 bases from V and 5 from J; bases not matched to a gene: 10. The V gene's germline CDR1 is SNHLY and CDR2 FYNNEI. The full variable domain, in which reference TRBV2 and TRBJ2-2 provide the parts outside the CDR3, is EPEVTQTPSHQVTQMGQEVILRCVPISNHLYFYWYRQILGQKVEFLVSFYNNEISEKSEIFDDQFSVERPDGSNFTLKIRSTKLEDSAMYFCASSDSSGRAYVTGELFFGEGSRLTVL.